The 16 T cell receptor beta chains presented below share a single source sample, sequenced in a study of identical twins (dated by TCRdb to about 2016). Library construction relied on 5' RACE. TCRdb records Illumina HiSeq 2000 as the sequencer. TCRdb reworked the public reads: Q25 trimming with fastp, MiXCR clone assembly, productive beta chains retained. Records with the same CDR3 protein are collapsed into one entry carrying the most frequent genes and DNA. In this sample the table shows about 210,000 distinct CDR3 sequences, roughly 9.4% of which occur a single time. The ten largest account for 5.1% of the sample. Sequencing was performed on memory (CD45RO+) T cells sorted from blood. Per the publication, the cell subset or site label means: CD45RO+ enriched T cells. Receptor source: a woman in her late teens or twenties in good health.

The genes are TRBV20-1 and TRBJ2-1, with TRBD2 matching over 12 bases. Germline V gene data show CDR1 as DFQATT and CDR2 as SNEGSKA (reference sequence). Unmatched junction bases numbered 6, after V lost 5 bases and J lost 7 bases. The CDR3 consists of 14 residues. The DNA for the CDR3 is TGCAGTGCTTACCTAGCGGGGGGGCGGAATGAGCAGTTCTTC. It encodes CSAYLAGGRNEQFF.

This clonotype was detected a few times. The V gene is TRBV9, the J gene TRBJ1-1; D ambiguous. V gave up 0 bases and J gave up 0 bases, with 3 bases separating them. CDR1 is SGDLS, CDR2 YYNGEE, per germline. CDR3 length: 13 residues. CDR3 DNA: TGTGCCAGCAGCGTAGTGGTGAACACTGAAGCTTTCTTT. Translating it yields CASSVVVNTEAFF.

This clonotype was seen repeatedly, ten times or more. The chain recombines TRBV5-1 with TRBJ2-3, with D unresolved. Trimming pared 0 bases from V and 0 bases from J, leaving 8 bases between. The CDR3 spans 15 residues. Germline V lookup: CDR1 SGHRS, CDR2 YFSETQ. This CDR3 is CASSLDASSTDTQYF. The CDR3 nucleotides read TGCGCCAGCAGCTTGGACGCCTCTAGCACAGATACGCAGTATTTT.

This chain links TRBV5-6 with TRBJ2-7, with D perhaps assigned TRBD1 or TRBD2 (5 bases each). V was pared by 3 bases and J by 3 bases, with 10 bases between. CDR1 SGHDT and CDR2 YYEEEE come from the germline V gene. The CDR3 has 13 amino acids. CDR3 sequence reads: CASSWDRDYEQYF. CDR3 coding DNA: TGTGCCAGCAGCTGGGACCGAGACTACGAGCAGTACTTC. Complete variable domain (other parts from reference TRBV5-6 and TRBJ2-7): DAGVTQSPTHLIKTRGQQVTLRCSPKSGHDTVSWYQQALGQGPQFIFQYYEEEERQRGNFPDRFSGHQFPNYSSELNVNALLLGDSALYLCASSWDRDYEQYFGPGTRLTVT.

This clonotype was counted a few times. The rearrangement links TRBV5-1 to TRBJ2-3; 10 bases are a match to TRBD1. CDR1 SGHRS and CDR2 YFSETQ come from the germline V gene. The ends lost 4 bases at V and 4 bases at J; junction bases unmatched: 9. CDR3 length: 16 residues. CDR3 DNA: TGCGCCAGCAGCCCAAGGACAGGGGGGTTTGCAGATACGCAGTATTTT. This gives the protein CASSPRTGGFADTQYF.

This clonotype was detected ten times or more. The junction shows a germline mismatch at one end, possibly a read error. This chain connects TRBV5-1 to TRBJ1-6; D is perhaps TRBD1 (6 bases). CDR1 and CDR2 from the germline V gene are SGHRS and YFSETQ. The CDR3 loop spans 14 amino acids. CDR3 residues: CASSLGQGNSPLHF. The DNA for the CDR3 is TGTGCCAGCAGCTTAGGGCAGGGGAATTCACCCCTCCACTTT.

This clonotype was picked up a small number of times. The chain uses TRBV12-3 or TRBV12-4 and TRBJ2-1; the match to TRBD2 covers 10 bases. The ends lost 7 bases at V and 9 bases at J; junction bases unmatched: 9. This CDR3 is 14 amino acids long. The CDR3 nucleotides read TGTGCCAGCACCTCCCTAGCGGGAGTAGGTGAGCAGTTCTTC. This translates into CASTSLAGVGEQFF.

The sample holds a few counts of this clonotype. The chain has TRBV6-1 and TRBJ2-7, with 7 bases identical to TRBD2. The CDR3 is 14 amino acids. Germline loops: CDR1 MNHNS, CDR2 SASEGT. Trimming at V came to 7 bases and at J to 1 base, leaving 7 bases not matched to a gene. CDR3 residues: CASMWGGNSYEQYF. Written as DNA, the CDR3 is TGTGCCAGCATGTGGGGGGGTAATTCCTACGAGCAGTACTTC.

V gene TRBV12-3 or TRBV12-4 combines with J gene TRBJ2-2; 15 nucleotides align to TRBD2. The CDR3 spans 18 residues. Germline trimming cut 6 bases from V and 6 bases from J; bases unmatched to any gene: 11. CDR3: CASSLPGLAGGLAGELFF. DNA of the CDR3: TGTGCCAGCAGCCTTCCGGGACTAGCGGGGGGTTTGGCCGGGGAGCTGTTTTTT.

This chain connects TRBV7-6 to TRBJ2-1; D might be TRBD1 (5 bases). This CDR3 spans 15 amino acids. Germline V gene lookup returns CDR1 SGHVS and CDR2 FNYEAQ. The V end was cut by 5 bases, the J end by 4 bases, with 15 bases between. The CDR3: CASSPQGSWYNEQFF. Here the CDR3 DNA reads TGTGCCAGCAGCCCCCAGGGTAGTTGGTACAATGAGCAGTTCTTC. Supplemented by reference TRBV7-6 and TRBJ2-1, the full variable domain reads GAGVSQSPRYKVTKRGQDVALRCDPISGHVSLYWYRQALGQGPEFLTYFNYEAQQDKSGLPNDRFSAERPEGSISTLTIQRTEQRDSAMYRCASSPQGSWYNEQFFGPGTRLTVL.

Ten or more counts support this clonotype. The V gene is TRBV3-1, the J gene TRBJ2-1; a possible D gene is TRBD1 (5 bases). CDR1 is LGHDT and CDR2 is YNNKEL in the germline V gene (reference sequence). The V end lost 3 bases, the J end lost 3 bases, and 9 bases lay between the germline ends. The CDR3 covers 14 residues. CDR3 DNA sequence: TGTGCCAGCAGCCATTTTAGGGGCTACAATGAGCAGTTCTTC. As protein: CASSHFRGYNEQFF.

This clonotype was counted at least ten times. The V call is TRBV6-5, the J call TRBJ1-6; D may be TRBD1 (6 bases). With 0 bases removed from V and 9 bases from J, the gap between germline ends came to 12 bases. This CDR3 contains 15 residues. The V gene's germline CDR1 is MNHEY and CDR2 SVGAGI. The CDR3: CASSYSSGGISPLHF. The CDR3 nucleotides read TGTGCCAGCAGTTACTCGAGTGGGGGCATTTCACCCCTCCACTTT.

This clonotype has more than one count but fewer than ten. The V and J genes are TRBV7-2 and TRBJ2-2; TRBD1 might be the D (7 bases). Germline CDR1 reads SGHTA; CDR2 reads FQGNSA. The CDR3 length is 13 residues. Trimming removed 10 bases at V and 4 bases at J, with 13 bases between. The CDR3 sequence: CATRGDGTGELFF. In nucleotides, the CDR3 is TGTGCCACCAGGGGGGACGGCACCGGGGAGCTGTTTTTT.

In this sample, this clonotype turned up a few times. CDR3 in amino acids: CASSSSWSYEQYF. CDR3 sequence (DNA): TGTGCCAGCAGTTCTAGCTGGTCCTACGAGCAGTACTTC. V gene TRBV25-1 combines with J gene TRBJ2-7; D is possibly TRBD2 (5 bases). CDR1 and CDR2 from the germline V gene are MGHDK and SYGVNS. The CDR3 sequence is 13 residues long. With 5 bases removed from V and 1 base from J, the gap between germline ends came to 9 bases.

This clonotype was counted a few times. Written as DNA, the CDR3 is TGTGCCATCGGTGGGGGACAGGTGATTAATGAGCAGTTCTTC. It encodes CAIGGGQVINEQFF. The rearrangement joins TRBV10-3 to TRBJ2-1; 8 nucleotides agree with TRBD1. The CDR3 sequence is 14 residues long. V was pared by 8 bases and J by 7 bases, with 10 bases of the junction left unmatched. Germline V gene lookup returns CDR1 ENHRY and CDR2 SYGVKD.

There are a few counts of this clonotype. The chain employs TRBV19 and TRBJ2-3; the D gene is possibly TRBD2 (5 bases). Germline V gives CDR1 LNHDA, CDR2 SQIVND (reference sequence). Trimming removed 8 bases at V and 0 bases at J, with 9 bases between. This CDR3 spans 13 amino acids. The CDR3, as DNA: TGTGCCAGTTGGACTCCTAGCACAGATACGCAGTATTTT. This sequence encodes CASWTPSTDTQYF.